Reported below is one T cell receptor beta chain. Its specificity is not known. Generated by immunoSEQ multiplex PCR, the TCRdb table keeps only in-frame clones and is missing some. The sample records about 120,000 clones, over 75% being singletons. This sample was included in a study of T cell responses to AZD1222 COVID-19 vaccine. Study-level points and caveats: It was only after the peak T cell response that any repertoires were sampled. Possibly, clonal diversity was underestimated; donors were largely white British and included more females.

Germline CDR1 is MNHEY and CDR2 is SVGEGT. CDR3 length: 16 amino acids. The V end lost 0 bases, the J end lost 4 bases, and 12 bases lay between the germline ends. The source of this sequence is an adult in good health. V and J are TRBV6-2 or TRBV6-3 and TRBJ2-2; a possible D gene is TRBD1 (5 bases). The sequencing here drew on peripheral blood, taken on day 0 of AZD1222 vaccination. Here the CDR3 DNA reads TGTGCCAGCAGTTACTCCGCAGGGTGGTCCACCGGGGAGCTGTTTTTT. Protein sequence: CASSYSAGWSTGELFF.